The TCR beta chain described here comes from a study of Graves' ophthalmopathy and Graves' hyperthyroidism. Turning to the study itself: Hyperthyroidism is called stable when no ophthalmopathy develops within 18 months of follow-up.

Notes on the study in general: Most expanded thyroid clonotypes above 0.001 frequency also appeared in blood.

This CDR3 contains 15 residues. The germline CDR1 and CDR2 sequences are SGHRS and YFSETQ. Trimming took off 2 bases at V and 0 bases at J, with 11 bases between the two ends. The hyperthyroidism patients had a new diagnosis of under 2 months' duration and were aged 18 to 65. Other autoimmune diseases, uncontrolled infections, pregnancy or lactation ruled patients out of participation. With respect to this clonotype: Its antigen remains unidentified.

The sequenced template was RNA, covering the TCR beta CDR3 region. Second-round multiplex PCR came after first-round RT-PCR with HTBI primers. TCRdb reprocessed the multiplex PCR reads via MiXCR and lists one record per CDR3 protein. This table has 450,000 to 600,000 distinct CDR3 sequences, less than 45% appearing once. The chain combines TRBV5-1 with TRBJ1-1; D is unresolved. The sequence derives from an adult man with Graves' hyperthyroidism. Material for sequencing was peripheral blood or thyroid tissue (not recorded which). The CDR3 DNA is TGCGCCAGCAGCTTAAGCACAGCGATGAACACTGAAGCTTTCTTT. Translation gives CASSLSTAMNTEAFF.